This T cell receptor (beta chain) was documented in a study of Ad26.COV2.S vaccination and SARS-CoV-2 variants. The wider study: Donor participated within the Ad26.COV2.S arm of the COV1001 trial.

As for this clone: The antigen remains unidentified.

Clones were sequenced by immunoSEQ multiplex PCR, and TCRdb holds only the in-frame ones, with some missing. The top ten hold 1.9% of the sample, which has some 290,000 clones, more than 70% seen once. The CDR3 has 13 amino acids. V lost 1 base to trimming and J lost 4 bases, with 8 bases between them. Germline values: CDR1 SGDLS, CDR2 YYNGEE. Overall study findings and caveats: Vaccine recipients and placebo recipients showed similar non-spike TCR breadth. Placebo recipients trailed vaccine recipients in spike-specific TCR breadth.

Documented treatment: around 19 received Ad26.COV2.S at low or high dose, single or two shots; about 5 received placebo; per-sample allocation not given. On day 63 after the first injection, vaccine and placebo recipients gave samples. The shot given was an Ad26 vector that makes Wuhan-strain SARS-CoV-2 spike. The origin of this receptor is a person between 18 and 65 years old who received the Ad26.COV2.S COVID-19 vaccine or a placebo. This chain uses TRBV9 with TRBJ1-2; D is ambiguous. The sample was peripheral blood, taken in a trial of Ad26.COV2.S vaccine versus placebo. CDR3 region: CASSVKGSYGYTF. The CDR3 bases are TGTGCCAGCAGCGTAAAGGGCAGCTATGGCTACACCTTC.